The sequence of this T cell receptor beta chain was determined in a study of blood T cell repertoires in COVID-19. Overall study: Italy, Spain and the United States were the sources of the convalescent and acute COVID-19 samples. T cells, B-cell-depleted T cells, or PBMCs provided the cDNA or gDNA that served as material.

Generated by immunoSEQ multiplex PCR, the TCRdb table keeps only in-frame clones and is missing some. The sample consists of about 250,000 clones, about 86% of them appearing once. J lost 7 bases, V lost 3 bases, and 2 bases had no gene match. Looked up from germline, CDR1 is SGHAT and CDR2 is FQDESV (reference sequence). This CDR3 has 13 amino acids. Sequencing was carried out using peripheral blood. The chain joins TRBV11-1 to TRBJ1-4; TRBD1 matches 7 bases. The source is a man in his fifties or sixties with active or convalescent COVID-19. The CDR3: CASSFTGVEKLFF. CDR3 bases: TGTGCCAGCAGCTTCACAGGGGTTGAAAAACTGTTTTTT.